This T cell receptor beta chain was sequenced during a study of cytomegalovirus exposure and HLA in healthy donors. Trimming removed 6 bases from V and 0 bases from J; junction bases left unmatched: 1. The CDR3 sequence is 14 residues long. Per germline, CDR1 SEHNR and CDR2 FQNEAQ (reference sequence). The PCR employed 60 Vbeta primers together with 13 Jbeta primers. Sequencing used immunoSEQ multiplex PCR; TCRdb keeps in-frame clones, though not all of them. The data show approximately 140,000 clones, about three quarters seen once. In its sample, this clone was seen once. The V and J genes are TRBV7-9 and TRBJ2-1, with 8 positions matching TRBD1. The sample consisted of PBMCs. This receptor was obtained from a male donor in good health and CMV-seropositive. The DNA for the CDR3 is TGTGCCAGCAGAACAGGGGGCTCCTACAATGAGCAGTTCTTC. Residues: CASRTGGSYNEQFF.